One and the same sample provided the 28 T cell receptor beta chains below, sequenced in a study of human T cells and chemical hapten exposure. TCRdb analysed the RACE reads with MiXCR anew, one entry per CDR3 protein. The table records roughly 250,000 distinct CDR3 sequences, about 9% of them present only once. Time point described: pre-sensitization, week 0. As for treatment: therapeutic diphenylcyclopropenone sensitization with weekly scalp DPC. This specimen consisted of whole blood, obtained in connection with sensitization to the hapten diphenylcyclopropenone (DPC). Receptors were obtained from a middle-aged woman with alopecia areata. Some clones in this sample may be carry-over from other donors' samples.

This clonotype has more than one count but fewer than ten. This chain uses TRBV28 with TRBJ2-1; 10 positions match TRBD2. CDR1 MDHEN and CDR2 SYDVKM come from the germline V gene. The V gene end was trimmed by 8 bases and the J gene end by 7 bases; junction bases not matched to a gene: 11. The CDR3 sequence is 15 residues long. The CDR3 DNA reads as TGTGCCAGCGTCTCTAGCGGGAGCCTCGTGAATGAGCAGTTCTTC. It encodes CASVSSGSLVNEQFF.

This clonotype was picked up a small number of times. The chain uses TRBV28 and TRBJ1-5; tentative D call: TRBD1 (6 bases). V lost 5 bases to trimming and J lost 1 base, with 9 bases between them. Per the germline V gene, CDR1 is MDHEN and CDR2 is SYDVKM. CDR3 size: 14 residues. The CDR3 nucleotides read TGTGCCAGCAGTCCAGGGGAAAGCAATCAGCCCCAGCATTTT. It encodes CASSPGESNQPQHF.

This clonotype has a handful of counts. The chain is built from TRBV6-5 and TRBJ1-3, with 7 nucleotides matching TRBD1. The CDR3 spans 16 residues. The junction had 6 bases not matched to a gene; V was cut back by 4 bases and J by 0 bases. Germline V gene sequence: CDR1 MNHEY, CDR2 SVGAGI. The CDR3 sequence is CASSSRTGTSGNTIYF. The CDR3 DNA follows: TGTGCCAGCAGTTCCAGGACAGGCACCTCTGGAAACACCATATATTTT.

The J gene is TRBJ1-6, the V gene TRBV20-1, with D uncertain. V was pared by 6 bases and J by 9 bases, with 21 bases between. CDR1 and CDR2 from the germline V gene are DFQATT and SNEGSKA (reference sequence). This CDR3 spans 15 amino acids. This CDR3 is CSADPGSQRGSPLHF. CDR3 bases: TGCAGTGCCGACCCGGGCAGTCAAAGAGGTTCACCCCTCCACTTT.

Here the CDR3 DNA reads TGTGCCAGCAGCTTCTATTCAAGCGGGAGGGAGGATACGCAGTATTTT. Its translation: CASSFYSSGREDTQYF. V usage is TRBV11-3 and J usage is TRBJ2-3; the match to TRBD2 covers 10 bases. CDR1 SGHNT and CDR2 YENEEA come from the germline V gene. The CDR3 runs 16 residues. V lost 3 bases to trimming and J lost 6 bases; unmatched junction nucleotides: 9.

This chain links TRBV5-1 with TRBJ2-7; 7 bases are shared with TRBD1. Germline V gene sequence: CDR1 SGHRS, CDR2 YFSETQ. V shed 4 bases, J shed 2 bases, and the junction held 6 bases outside the gene matches. The CDR3 extends over 14 amino acids. CDR3 in DNA: TGCGCCAGCAGCAGGGGGACAGTGGCCTACGAGCAGTACTTC. This encodes CASSRGTVAYEQYF. Filled out from reference TRBV5-1 and TRBJ2-7, the complete variable domain reads KAGVTQTPRYLIKTRGQQVTLSCSPISGHRSVSWYQQTPGQGLQFLFEYFSETQRNKGNFPGRFSGRQFSNSRSEMNVSTLELGDSALYLCASSRGTVAYEQYFGPGTRLTVT.

This rearrangement joins TRBV6-2 or TRBV6-3 to TRBJ1-2; D is undetermined. V lost 6 bases and J lost 8, with 13 bases in between. This CDR3 region has 12 residues. Germline values: CDR1 MNHEY, CDR2 SVGEGT. The CDR3 reads CASRDDTVGYTF. In DNA form, the CDR3 reads TGTGCCAGCAGGGACGATACAGTCGGCTACACCTTC.

Only a few counts were recorded for this clonotype. V is TRBV12-3 or TRBV12-4 and J is TRBJ2-5; the match to TRBD2 covers 10 bases. CDR3 length: 15 residues. The V gene end was trimmed by 5 bases and the J gene end by 4 bases; junction bases not matched to a gene: 7. The CDR3, as DNA: TGTGCCAGCAGTCCCGAACTAGCGGGATCAGAGACCCAGTACTTC. Amino acid sequence: CASSPELAGSETQYF.

The chain has TRBV3-1 and TRBJ2-3; D is perhaps TRBD1 (6 bases). The CDR3 has 15 residues. Germline values: CDR1 LGHDT, CDR2 YNNKEL (reference sequence). V dropped 1 base and J dropped 7 bases, with 15 bases sitting between them. The CDR3 reads CASSQGGQFLNTQYF. The CDR3 nucleotides read TGTGCCAGCAGCCAAGGTGGACAGTTCCTGAATACGCAGTATTTT.

The rearrangement links TRBV11-2 to TRBJ2-1, with D possibly TRBD2 on 6 matching bases. This CDR3 is built from 13 residues. V was trimmed by 9 bases and J by 7 bases, leaving 16 bases between them. The germline CDR1 and CDR2 sequences are SGHAT and FQNNGV. CDR3 nucleotides: TGTGCCAGTGGGGCGGGATTATCGAATGAGCAGTTCTTC. Amino acids: CASGAGLSNEQFF. Supplemented by reference TRBV11-2 and TRBJ2-1, the full variable domain reads EAGVAQSPRYKIIEKRQSVAFWCNPISGHATLYWYQQILGQGPKLLIQFQNNGVVDDSQLPKDRFSAERLKGVDSTLKIQPAKLEDSAVYLCASGAGLSNEQFFGPGTRLTVL.

This clonotype was detected a few times. CDR3 sequence: CSAKGTGTYNEQFF. As DNA, the CDR3 is TGCAGTGCTAAAGGGACAGGGACATACAATGAGCAGTTCTTC. The J gene is TRBJ2-1, the V gene TRBV20-1, with TRBD1 matching 9 bases. The CDR3 runs to 14 residues. Trimming took 4 bases from V and 4 from J; bases not matched to a gene: 5. Germline V lookup: CDR1 DFQATT, CDR2 SNEGSKA (reference sequence).

This clonotype came up many times. The chain recombines TRBV2 with TRBJ2-3; D remains ambiguous. This CDR3 is 13 amino acids long. The germline CDR1 and CDR2 sequences are SNHLY and FYNNEI. The ends were cut back, 3 bases at V and 6 bases at J, with 10 bases in the middle. CDR3 DNA sequence: TGTGCCAGCAGTGATAGTAGCCCCGATACGCAGTATTTT. It is translated as CASSDSSPDTQYF.

A few counts support this clonotype. The chain is built from TRBV5-1 and TRBJ2-1; D is ambiguous. The CDR3 is made up of 14 amino acids. Trimming shortened V by 0 bases and J by 8 bases, and 12 bases separated the two germline ends. CDR1 and CDR2 (germline): SGHRS, YFSETQ. The CDR3 DNA reads TGCGCCAGCAGCTTGGAATCTCCAAGGGATGAGCAGTTCTTC. Residues: CASSLESPRDEQFF.

The chain employs TRBV7-3 and TRBJ2-3; 9 positions agree with TRBD1. J was trimmed by 11 bases and V by 6 bases; bases with no gene match: 15. This CDR3 region has 15 residues. Germline V gene lookup returns CDR1 SGHTA and CDR2 FQGTGA. This chain's CDR3 is CASSMGQGRASRQYF. DNA of the CDR3: TGTGCCAGCAGTATGGGACAGGGTCGGGCTAGCCGGCAGTATTTT. Full variable domain (remainder filled in from reference TRBV7-3 and TRBJ2-3): GAGVSQTPSNKVTEKGKYVELRCDPISGHTALYWYRQSLGQGPEFLIYFQGTGAADDSGLPNDRFFAVRPEGSVSTLKIQRTERGDSAVYLCASSMGQGRASRQYFGPGTRLTVL.

This clonotype was detected many times. V usage is TRBV7-9 and J usage is TRBJ2-2; 7 bases are shared with TRBD2. With 5 bases clipped from V and 2 bases from J, the junction kept 5 bases outside the gene matches. This CDR3 is built from 15 residues. In germline, CDR1 is SEHNR, CDR2 FQNEAQ (reference sequence). CDR3 residues: CASSPGGINTGELFF. CDR3 nucleotide sequence: TGTGCCAGCAGCCCCGGGGGGATTAACACCGGGGAGCTGTTTTTT.

In this sample, this clonotype turned up a few times. The rearrangement links TRBV27 to TRBJ2-7; perhaps TRBD1 as D (6 bases). Germline values: CDR1 MNHEY, CDR2 SMNVEV (reference sequence). Trimming cost V 7 bases and J 6 bases, with 19 bases left between them. The CDR3 extends over 14 amino acids. The CDR3 here is CASIGTDRTGEQYF. The CDR3 coding sequence is TGTGCCAGCATTGGGACGGACAGAACAGGCGAGCAGTACTTC.

The chain has TRBV6-2 or TRBV6-3 and TRBJ2-1; TRBD1 matches at 8 bases. J was trimmed by 12 bases and V by 5 bases; bases with no gene match: 9. CDR1 is MNHEY and CDR2 is SVGEGT in the germline V gene. The CDR3 length is 13 residues. CDR3 in amino acids: CASSRAQGERQFF. CDR3 nucleotide sequence: TGTGCCAGCAGTCGAGCACAGGGGGAGCGGCAGTTCTTC.

As for this clonotype: Just one base apart from a much larger clone, this may be a read error. The chain couples TRBV20-1 to TRBJ2-1; D is undetermined. The CDR3 has 15 amino acids. The germline V gene has CDR1 DFQATT and CDR2 SNEGSKA (reference sequence). In nucleotides, the CDR3 is TGCAGTGCTAGGATCACGGGTAGCTCCTACAATGAGCAGTTATTC. It translates to CSARITGSSYNEQLF.

This clonotype was counted only a few times. This chain links TRBV27 with TRBJ2-5; D unclear. Deletions cut 2 bases from V and 2 bases from J, with 12 bases between. This CDR3 contains 15 residues. Per germline, CDR1 MNHEY and CDR2 SMNVEV (reference sequence). DNA of the CDR3: TGTGCCAGCAGTTTAGGATCGTACGCACAAGAGACCCAGTACTTC. Its protein product is CASSLGSYAQETQYF.

The rearrangement uses TRBV7-6 and TRBJ1-4; no definite D call. With 5 bases removed from V and 7 bases from J, the gap between germline ends came to 26 bases. Per germline, CDR1 SGHVS and CDR2 FNYEAQ. The CDR3 length is 18 residues. The CDR3 region has the DNA TGTGCCAGCAGCCTCCGGGATCGTGAGTCCTTAGGCTCTGAAAAACTGTTTTTT. Translating it yields CASSLRDRESLGSEKLFF.

V and J are TRBV5-1 and TRBJ2-7, with D maybe TRBD2 (5 bases). Germline V CDR1 and CDR2: SGHRS, YFSETQ. With 3 bases removed from V and 6 bases from J, the gap between germline ends came to 22 bases. The CDR3 spans 16 residues. CDR3 sequence reads: CASSSAGLGIGGEQYF. CDR3 nucleotides: TGCGCCAGCAGCTCCGCTGGACTGGGGATCGGCGGCGAGCAGTACTTC.

J is TRBJ2-5 and V is TRBV20-1; TRBD1 matches at 8 bases. The CDR3 has 13 amino acids. CDR1 and CDR2 (germline): DFQATT, SNEGSKA (reference sequence). Trimming at V came to 3 bases and at J to 3 bases, leaving 3 bases not matched to a gene. CDR3 protein: CSASRTGKETQYF. In nucleotides, the CDR3 is TGCAGTGCTAGCAGGACAGGGAAAGAGACCCAGTACTTC.

This rearrangement joins TRBV2 to TRBJ1-5, with 10 bases fitting TRBD1. Trimming took 6 bases from V and 2 from J; bases not matched to a gene: 7. The V gene's germline CDR1 is SNHLY and CDR2 FYNNEI. This CDR3 contains 16 residues. As DNA, the CDR3 is TGTGCCAGCAGGCCCGGCGGGACAGGGGGCAATCAGCCCCAGCATTTT. Its translation is CASRPGGTGGNQPQHF.

The sample holds many counts of this clonotype. This CDR3 is CSAASGTRLNEQFF. CDR3 in DNA: TGCAGTGCTGCCTCCGGGACTAGGCTAAATGAGCAGTTCTTC. This chain uses TRBV20-1 with TRBJ2-1; TRBD2 matches 8 bases. CDR3 size: 14 residues. Unmatched junction bases numbered 10, after V lost 5 bases and J lost 7 bases. CDR1 is DFQATT and CDR2 is SNEGSKA in the germline V gene (reference sequence).

This chain links TRBV12-3 or TRBV12-4 with TRBJ2-7; perhaps TRBD1 as D (7 bases). Trimming pared 3 bases from V and 2 bases from J, leaving 11 bases between. CDR3 size: 14 residues. Here the CDR3 DNA reads TGTGCCAGCAGTTTTGGAGGGACAGCCTACGAGCAGTACTTC. This translates into CASSFGGTAYEQYF.

This clonotype showed up just a few times. The rearrangement links TRBV4-3 to TRBJ2-7; D is ambiguous. V lost 0 bases to trimming and J lost 2 bases, with 8 bases between them. CDR1 and CDR2 (germline): LGHNA, YSLEER. The CDR3 totals 14 residues. This chain's CDR3 is CASSQETSTYEQYF. As DNA, the CDR3 is TGCGCCAGCAGCCAAGAGACAAGTACCTACGAGCAGTACTTC.

The chain links TRBV29-1 to TRBJ2-1; tentatively, D is TRBD1 (6 bases). Trimming pared 4 bases from V and 0 bases from J, leaving 16 bases between. The CDR3 runs 16 residues. From germline, CDR1 is SQVTM and CDR2 ANQGSEA. The CDR3 protein is CSVAQGSPYSYNEQFF. The CDR3 DNA follows: TGCAGCGTTGCCCAGGGGTCCCCTTACTCCTACAATGAGCAGTTCTTC.

V is TRBV7-9 and J is TRBJ1-1, with unresolved D. V was clipped by 0 bases and J by 7 bases, with 9 bases between them. The CDR3 extends over 13 amino acids. Germline V CDR1 and CDR2: SEHNR, FQNEAQ (reference sequence). The CDR3 region is CASSLASEGEAFF. CDR3 coding DNA: TGTGCCAGCAGCTTAGCGTCTGAGGGTGAAGCTTTCTTT.